This T cell receptor beta chain stems from a study of cytomegalovirus exposure and HLA in healthy donors. Study background: Early released data had about 85 million unique TCRs, all coming from HLA-typed donors. General study points: In a later analysis, parvovirus B19, influenza, CMV and Epstein-Barr virus appeared linked to several top co-occurrence clusters.

On this clone itself: Its antigen remains unknown.

Amplification used 60 Vbeta primers and 13 Jbeta primers. Here immunoSEQ multiplex PCR was the method, and the copy in TCRdb shows in-frame clones only, minus some. The listing contains 100,000 to 150,000 clones. Per the germline V gene, CDR1 is SNHLY and CDR2 is FYNNEI. V lost 6 bases and J 2 bases, leaving 11 bases between the germline ends. The CDR3 length is 13 residues. Material for sequencing was PBMCs. The V call is TRBV2, the J call TRBJ2-7; D is perhaps TRBD1 (6 bases). This TCR was recovered from a man between 18 and 35 years old in good health and CMV-seronegative. CDR3 residues: CASRPRTAYEQYF. The CDR3 DNA reads as TGTGCCAGCAGACCCCGGACAGCCTACGAGCAGTACTTC.